This passage covers 4 T cell receptor beta chains from one sample sequenced in a study of blood T cell repertoires in COVID-19. The method was immunoSEQ multiplex PCR; TCRdb's version includes in-frame clones alone and lacks a portion of them. The data show 200,000 to 250,000 clones, roughly 84% seen once. Sequencing used peripheral blood. The receptor source for this set is a woman older than 75 with acute or convalescent COVID-19.

The sample holds a few counts of this clone. This sequence joins TRBV4-1 and TRBJ1-5; D gene ambiguous. V lost 0 bases and J 4 bases, leaving 4 bases between the germline ends. The CDR3 runs 13 residues. In germline, CDR1 is MGHRA, CDR2 YSYEKL. The CDR3 nucleotides are TGCGCCAGCAGCCAAGATCGGAATCAGCCCCAGCATTTT. This translates into CASSQDRNQPQHF.

This chain uses TRBV5-1 with TRBJ2-3; 7 bases map to TRBD2. Trimming took 4 bases from V and 9 from J; bases not matched to a gene: 8. The length of the CDR3 is 13 residues. Looked up from germline, CDR1 is SGHRS and CDR2 is YFSETQ. Here the CDR3 reads CASSPTSLETQYF. The CDR3 DNA reads TGCGCCAGCAGCCCGACTAGCCTAGAGACGCAGTATTTT.

The chain links TRBV6-5 to TRBJ1-2; D is undetermined. The CDR3 loop spans 11 amino acids. V lost 2 bases and J lost 8, with 6 bases in between. The germline CDR1 and CDR2 sequences are MNHEY and SVGAGI. Written as DNA, the CDR3 is TGTGCCAGCAGTTACGGGCAGGGCTACACCTTC. It yields the protein CASSYGQGYTF.

The table lists this clone with a count of one. The CDR3 region has the DNA TGCAGTGCTAGTACGTACAGTACCCCCTACGAGCAGTACTTC. It yields the protein CSASTYSTPYEQYF. This chain joins TRBV20-1 and TRBJ2-7, with D hard to call. V lost 3 bases, J lost 2 bases, and 14 bases lay in between. The germline CDR1 and CDR2 sequences are DFQATT and SNEGSKA (reference sequence). The CDR3 extends over 14 amino acids.